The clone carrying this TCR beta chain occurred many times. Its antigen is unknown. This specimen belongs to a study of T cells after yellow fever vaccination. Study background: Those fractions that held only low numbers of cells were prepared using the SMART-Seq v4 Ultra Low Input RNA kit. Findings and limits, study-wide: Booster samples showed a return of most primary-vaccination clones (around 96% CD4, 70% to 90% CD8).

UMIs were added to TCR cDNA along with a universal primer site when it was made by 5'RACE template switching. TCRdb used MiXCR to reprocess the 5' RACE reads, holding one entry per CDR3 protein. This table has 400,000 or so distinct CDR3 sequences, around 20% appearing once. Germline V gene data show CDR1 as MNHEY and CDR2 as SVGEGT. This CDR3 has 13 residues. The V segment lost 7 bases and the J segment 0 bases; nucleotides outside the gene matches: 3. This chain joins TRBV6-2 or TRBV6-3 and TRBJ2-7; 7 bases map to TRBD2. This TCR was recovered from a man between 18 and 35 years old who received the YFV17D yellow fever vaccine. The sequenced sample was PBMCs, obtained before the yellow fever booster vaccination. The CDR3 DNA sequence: TGTGCCAGCAAAGCGGGGAGCTCCTACGAGCAGTACGTC. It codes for CASKAGSSYEQYV.